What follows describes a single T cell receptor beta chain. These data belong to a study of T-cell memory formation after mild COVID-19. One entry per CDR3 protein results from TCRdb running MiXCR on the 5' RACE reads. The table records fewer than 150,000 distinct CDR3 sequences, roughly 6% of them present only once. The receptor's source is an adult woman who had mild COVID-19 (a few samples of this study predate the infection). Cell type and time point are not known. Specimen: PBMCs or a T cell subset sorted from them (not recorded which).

Written as DNA, the CDR3 is TGCAGTGCTTGGCAGGGAGGGAACTATGGCTACACCTTC. The encoded protein is CSAWQGGNYGYTF. The chain is built from TRBV20-1 and TRBJ1-2; tentative D call: TRBD1 (5 bases). Trimming stripped 5 bases from V and 2 bases from J, with 12 bases between. Germline lookup yields CDR1 DFQATT and CDR2 SNEGSKA (reference sequence). The CDR3 runs 13 residues.